This T cell receptor (beta chain) was profiled in a study of blood T cell repertoires in COVID-19. Study-level background: Donors in the United States, Italy and Spain gave samples during acute or convalescent COVID-19.

During active infection, Seattle patients enrolled and were then monitored through disease. This CDR3 is built from 16 residues. The V segment lost 0 bases and the J segment 8 bases; nucleotides outside the gene matches: 7. Germline lookup yields CDR1 PRHDT and CDR2 FYEKMQ (reference sequence). Data came from immunoSEQ multiplex PCR; TCRdb stores just in-frame clones and leaves some out. The table lists approximately 63,000 clones, approximately 90% of them singletons. The chain links TRBV13 to TRBJ2-1; 10 bases align to TRBD2. The sequence came from a woman in her fifties or sixties with COVID-19, enrolled during active disease. Specimen: peripheral blood. CDR3 amino acids: CASSLGGSGRIHEQFF. The DNA for the CDR3 is TGTGCCAGCAGCTTAGGCGGTAGCGGGAGGATTCATGAGCAGTTCTTC.